Listed below are T cell receptor beta chains from one sample, sequenced in a study of blood T cell repertoires in COVID-19. The method was immunoSEQ multiplex PCR; TCRdb's version includes in-frame clones alone and lacks a portion of them. The table lists tens of thousands of clones, more than 75% of them singletons. Input material: peripheral blood. The receptors come from a human donor in a cohort sampled during active COVID-19. Each CDR3 is given with its conserved first and last residue. D genes are given only for firm matches. Not all rows give a size; the values are once, few, many and, for expanded clones, a class.

V: TRBV5-1
size: once
J: TRBJ2-3
D: -
CDR3: CASSLSDSRTDTQYF
DNA: TGCGCCAGCAGCTTGAGTGATAGTCGCACAGATACGCAGTATTTT

V: TRBV7-2
size: -
J: TRBJ1-5
D: TRBD1
CDR3: CASSWRGQGDQPQHF
DNA: TGTGCCAGCAGCTGGAGGGGACAGGGGGATCAGCCCCAGCATTTT

V: TRBV21-1
size: -
J: TRBJ1-5
D: -
CDR3: CASSKWGGQGQPQHF
DNA: TGTGCCAGCAGCAAGTGGGGAGGGCAAGGGCAGCCCCAGCATTTT

V: TRBV15
size: -
J: TRBJ2-1
D: TRBD2
CDR3: CATSSLAGGGNEQFF
DNA: TGTGCCACCAGCAGCCTAGCGGGAGGTGGCAATGAGCAGTTCTTC

V: TRBV2
size: -
J: TRBJ1-1
D: -
CDR3: CASSLLQGTPFF
DNA: TGTGCCAGCAGTCTACTACAGGGCACACCTTTCTTT

V: TRBV19
size: medium-sized
J: TRBJ2-1
D: -
CDR3: CASSIDQDYTPNEQFF
DNA: TGTGCCAGTAGTATAGATCAGGATTACACCCCCAATGAGCAGTTCTTC

V: TRBV18
size: -
J: TRBJ1-2
D: -
CDR3: CASSGRTVGFGDGYTF
DNA: TGTGCCAGCTCAGGACGGACAGTGGGTTTCGGGGATGGCTACACCTTC

V: TRBV11-2
size: -
J: TRBJ2-7
D: -
CDR3: CASSAQSGGYEQYF
DNA: TGTGCCAGCAGCGCCCAATCAGGAGGATACGAGCAGTACTTC

V: TRBV19
size: -
J: TRBJ1-5
D: -
CDR3: CASSILNLPQHF
DNA: TGTGCCAGTAGTATACTAAACCTCCCCCAGCATTTT

V: TRBV30
size: -
J: TRBJ2-1
D: TRBD1
CDR3: CAWTSGQAYNEQFF
DNA: TGTGCCTGGACGTCGGGACAGGCCTACAATGAGCAGTTCTTC

V: TRBV3-1/TRBV3-2
size: -
J: TRBJ1-2
D: -
CDR3: CASSQGTGRKGYTF
DNA: TGTGCCAGCAGCCAAGGTACAGGGCGGAAGGGCTACACCTTC

V: TRBV4-3
size: -
J: TRBJ2-2
D: TRBD2
CDR3: CASRSSASGRAGNTGELFF
DNA: TGCGCCAGCAGGTCCTCGGCTAGCGGGAGGGCCGGGAACACCGGGGAGCTGTTTTTT

V: TRBV4-2
size: -
J: TRBJ2-1
D: TRBD2
CDR3: CASSLAGGQVDEQFF
DNA: TGTGCCAGCAGCTTAGCGGGAGGTCAAGTGGATGAGCAGTTCTTC

V: TRBV18
size: -
J: TRBJ1-1
D: TRBD1
CDR3: CASSPLGTVNTEAFF
DNA: TGTGCCAGCTCGCCACTCGGGACAGTTAACACTGAAGCTTTCTTT

V: TRBV28
size: -
J: TRBJ2-7
D: TRBD2
CDR3: CASRNGGGYEQYF
DNA: TGTGCCAGCAGAAACGGGGGGGGATACGAGCAGTACTTC

V: TRBV4-3
size: -
J: TRBJ2-5
D: -
CDR3: CASSPDGGREETQYF
DNA: TGCGCCAGCAGCCCCGATGGGGGCAGGGAAGAGACCCAGTACTTC

V: TRBV12-3/TRBV12-4
size: -
J: TRBJ1-5
D: -
CDR3: CASSLQINQPQHF
DNA: TGTGCCAGCAGCCTACAGATCAATCAGCCCCAGCATTTT

V: TRBV11-2
size: -
J: TRBJ2-4
D: TRBD1
CDR3: CASSLGQGEDIQYF
DNA: TGTGCCAGCAGCCTGGGACAGGGTGAAGACATTCAGTACTTC

V: TRBV9
size: once
J: TRBJ2-3
D: -
CDR3: CASSLTEDTQYF
DNA: TGTGCCAGCAGCCTTACAGAGGATACGCAGTATTTT

V: TRBV19
size: -
J: TRBJ2-5
D: -
CDR3: CASSIALAQETQYF
DNA: TGTGCCAGTAGTATAGCTCTGGCACAAGAGACCCAGTACTTC

V: TRBV2
size: many
J: TRBJ2-7
D: -
CDR3: CASSENRASYEQYF
DNA: TGTGCCAGCAGTGAGAACAGGGCCTCCTACGAGCAGTACTTC

V: TRBV25-1
size: -
J: TRBJ2-1
D: TRBD2
CDR3: CASSEYGASGNDDEQFF
DNA: TGTGCCAGCAGTGAATACGGAGCTAGCGGGAACGACGATGAGCAGTTCTTC

V: TRBV10-3
size: few
J: TRBJ1-5
D: -
CDR3: CAIGGARNQPQHF
DNA: TGTGCCATCGGGGGGGCACGGAATCAGCCCCAGCATTTT

V: TRBV7-3
size: -
J: TRBJ1-1
D: -
CDR3: CASSPASGGAEAFF
DNA: TGTGCCAGCAGCCCTGCTTCGGGGGGTGCTGAAGCTTTCTTT

V: TRBV19
size: -
J: TRBJ2-6
D: TRBD1
CDR3: CASKTGVGANVLTF
DNA: TGTGCCAGTAAAACAGGGGTTGGGGCCAACGTCCTGACTTTC

V: TRBV15
size: -
J: TRBJ1-5
D: TRBD1
CDR3: CATRDGTGLEQPQHF
DNA: TGTGCCACCAGGGACGGGACAGGGTTGGAGCAGCCCCAGCATTTT

V: TRBV4-2
size: few
J: TRBJ1-5
D: -
CDR3: CASSQDFPLYNQPQHF
DNA: TGTGCCAGCAGCCAAGATTTCCCTCTTTATAATCAGCCCCAGCATTTT

V: TRBV27
size: -
J: TRBJ2-7
D: -
CDR3: CASSLKQTYEQYF
DNA: TGTGCCAGCAGTTTGAAACAGACCTACGAGCAGTACTTC

V: TRBV6-1
size: -
J: TRBJ2-1
D: TRBD2
CDR3: CASSELSGSLNHEQFF
DNA: TGTGCCAGCAGTGAATTGAGCGGGAGTCTAAACCATGAGCAGTTCTTC

V: TRBV4-1
size: -
J: TRBJ2-3
D: -
CDR3: CASSQGAPTATDTQYF
DNA: TGCGCCAGCAGCCAAGGGGCCCCCACCGCCACAGATACGCAGTATTTT

V: TRBV7-2
size: medium-sized
J: TRBJ2-2
D: TRBD1
CDR3: CASSSGQGYTGELFF
DNA: TGTGCCAGCAGCTCGGGACAGGGTTACACCGGGGAGCTGTTTTTT

V: TRBV14
size: many
J: TRBJ1-2
D: -
CDR3: CASSQDSTRGMGYTF
DNA: TGTGCCAGCAGCCAAGATTCCACCCGGGGAATGGGCTACACCTTC

V: TRBV5-1
size: -
J: TRBJ1-4
D: TRBD1
CDR3: CASSLAGGEKLFF
DNA: TGCGCCAGCAGCTTGGCAGGGGGAGAAAAACTGTTTTTT

V: TRBV2
size: -
J: TRBJ2-4
D: TRBD2
CDR3: CASGPSLAGDIQYF
DNA: TGTGCCAGCGGACCGAGTCTAGCGGGAGATATTCAGTACTTC

V: TRBV25-1
size: -
J: TRBJ2-1
D: TRBD1
CDR3: CASSPQGVVSNEQFF
DNA: TGTGCCAGCAGCCCACAGGGGGTCGTTTCGAATGAGCAGTTCTTC

V: TRBV9
size: few
J: TRBJ2-3
D: -
CDR3: CASSVGVPDTQYF
DNA: TGTGCCAGCAGCGTAGGAGTGCCTGATACGCAGTATTTT

V: TRBV5-6
size: -
J: TRBJ1-2
D: TRBD1
CDR3: CASSPLGETGAHGYTF
DNA: TGTGCCAGCAGCCCACTAGGAGAGACAGGGGCACATGGCTACACCTTC

V: TRBV2
size: -
J: TRBJ2-1
D: TRBD2
CDR3: CASTRLADEQFF
DNA: TGTGCCAGCACCCGACTAGCCGATGAGCAGTTCTTC

V: TRBV7-3
size: few
J: TRBJ1-6
D: -
CDR3: CASSYNRDSPLHF
DNA: TGTGCCAGCAGCTATAACAGGGACTCACCCCTCCACTTT

V: TRBV11-2
size: -
J: TRBJ2-2
D: TRBD2
CDR3: CASSRLAALNTGELFF
DNA: TGTGCCAGCAGCCGACTAGCGGCCCTGAACACCGGGGAGCTGTTTTTT

V: TRBV3-1/TRBV3-2
size: -
J: TRBJ1-6
D: TRBD1
CDR3: CASSQELRGDSPLHF
DNA: TGTGCCAGCAGCCAAGAGCTCAGGGGGGATTCACCCCTCCACTTT

V: TRBV7-9
size: -
J: TRBJ2-3
D: -
CDR3: CASTRLADTQYF
DNA: TGTGCCAGCACTAGACTGGCAGATACGCAGTATTTT

V: TRBV3-1/TRBV3-2
size: -
J: TRBJ1-1
D: -
CDR3: CASSRNQPGTEAFF
DNA: TGTGCCAGCAGCCGCAACCAGCCGGGGACTGAAGCTTTCTTT

V: TRBV3-1/TRBV3-2
size: -
J: TRBJ2-1
D: -
CDR3: CASSQVRGSYNEQFF
DNA: TGTGCCAGCAGCCAAGTACGGGGATCCTACAATGAGCAGTTCTTC

V: TRBV28
size: once
J: TRBJ2-3
D: TRBD2
CDR3: CASRTTGTSGSTDTQYF
DNA: TGTGCCAGCAGGACTACCGGGACTAGCGGGAGCACAGATACGCAGTATTTT

V: TRBV7-6
size: -
J: TRBJ2-5
D: TRBD2
CDR3: CASSLVSGQETQYF
DNA: TGTGCCAGCAGCTTAGTTAGCGGGCAAGAGACCCAGTACTTC

V: TRBV9
size: once
J: TRBJ2-5
D: -
CDR3: CASSRRGAETQYF
DNA: TGTGCCAGCAGCCGCAGGGGGGCTGAGACCCAGTACTTC

V: TRBV28
size: -
J: TRBJ2-7
D: -
CDR3: CASTSDRYEQYF
DNA: TGTGCCAGCACCTCCGATCGGTACGAGCAGTACTTC

V: TRBV29-1
size: -
J: TRBJ1-1
D: TRBD1
CDR3: CSVEELVTGWTEAFF
DNA: TGCAGCGTTGAAGAGCTTGTGACAGGGTGGACTGAAGCTTTCTTT

V: TRBV7-7
size: -
J: TRBJ2-5
D: TRBD2
CDR3: CASSLGRTSGETQYF
DNA: TGTGCTAGCAGCTTAGGTCGGACTAGCGGGGAGACCCAGTACTTC